The clone carrying this TCR beta chain came up many times. This sample is part of a study of regulatory T cells in long-lasting Graves disease. This CDR3 has 16 residues. Trimming took 1 base from V and 6 from J; bases not matched to a gene: 7. Relying on iRepertoire HTBI primers and Arm-PCR of CDR3 regions, the team built TCR beta libraries. One entry per CDR3 protein results from TCRdb running MiXCR on the multiplex PCR reads. Among hundreds of thousands of distinct CDR3 sequences listed, 16% were seen once. Regarding time point: newly diagnosed GD, antithyroid drugs for less than 3 months. RNA from PBMCs was the source of the TCR library. These data are also associated with another study on T cells in Graves' hyperthyroidism and ophthalmopathy.

The gene calls are TRBV12-3 or TRBV12-4 and TRBJ2-1, with 9 bases matching TRBD2. The sequence was collected from a woman aged 25-40 years with Graves disease. Sequenced material: peripheral blood mononuclear cells (PBMCs), taken at new diagnosis, from a patient treated with antithyroid drugs. The CDR3 spells CASSLESSGISNEQFF. For the CDR3, the DNA is TGTGCCAGCAGTTTAGAATCTAGCGGGATTTCCAATGAGCAGTTCTTC.